The sequence of this T cell receptor beta chain was determined in a study of T cell repertoires in cytomegalovirus infection. The wider study: Well-studied HLA-B-restricted epitopes and recently identified HLA-C-restricted epitopes of CMV were both used in the study. CMV infection together with matching HLA type was indicated by public TCR beta signatures.

As for this clonotype: As yet, its antigen is unknown.

The CDR3 totals 14 residues. Germline V lookup: CDR1 MNHEY, CDR2 SVGEGT. Trimming left V 1 base short and J 7 bases short, with 11 bases between. One entry per CDR3 protein, called by TCRdb with MiXCR from the reads. This table holds some 320,000 distinct CDR3 sequences, roughly 28% found once. Study-level findings and limits: Dominating the ex vivo response were HLA-C-restricted CMV-specific TCR beta clonotypes. The cumulative frequency of public TCR beta families identified carriers of CMV plus the relevant HLA.

The starting material was cultured PBMCs, obtained from culture after CMV antigen stimulation. The chain carries TRBV6-2 or TRBV6-3 and TRBJ1-5; the D gene is possibly TRBD1 (6 bases). The TCR originated in a human donor in good health (CMV status not recorded). Some clones in this sample may be carry-over from other donors' samples. CDR3 bases: TGTGCCAGCAGTTACTTACAGGGCAGGCAGCCCCAGCATTTT. As protein: CASSYLQGRQPQHF.